Given below is one T cell receptor (beta chain) in context. After removal of 1 base from V and 3 bases from J, the junction contained 0 bases not matched to a gene. The CDR3 runs to 15 residues. The V gene's germline CDR1 is SGHTA and CDR2 FQGNSA. These data originate in a study of blood T cell repertoires in COVID-19. Authors' analysis steps: Nucleated cell number was recorded as an estimate derived from reference gene primer amplification. Sequenced by immunoSEQ multiplex PCR; TCRdb stores in-frame clones only, minus some. V and J calls and clone size are those listed in that table; D and trimming were worked out from the DNA. This sample has 20,000 or so clones, with 85% to 90% found just once.

This TCR was sampled from a man aged 50 or older with active COVID-19. The sequencing input was peripheral blood. The rearrangement uses TRBV7-2 and TRBJ2-1, with 10 positions matching TRBD2. CDR3 bases: TGTGCCAGCAGCTTAGTAGCGGGGGGCTACAATGAGCAGTTCTTC. Encoded protein: CASSLVAGGYNEQFF.